These T cell receptor beta chains were read from a single sample in a study of blood T cell repertoires in COVID-19. Sequenced by immunoSEQ multiplex PCR; TCRdb stores in-frame clones only, minus some. The data show some 130,000 clones, 90% seen once. Input material: peripheral blood. These receptors all stem from a man aged 50 to 59 with active COVID-19. The CDR3 runs from the conserved cysteine through the conserved F or W. The D gene is left open where the match is weak. Clone size is stated in some rows and not others, as once, few, many or a class when expanded.

v_call: TRBV5-1
d_call: TRBD2
clone_size: -
j_call: TRBJ2-3
cdr3_aa: CASSLTSGKTDTQYF
cdr3_nt: TGCGCCAGCAGCTTGACTAGCGGGAAGACAGATACGCAGTATTTT

v_call: TRBV5-1
d_call: -
clone_size: -
j_call: TRBJ2-3
cdr3_aa: CASSLIAGTDTQYF
cdr3_nt: TGCGCCAGCAGCCTAATAGCGGGCACAGATACGCAGTATTTT

v_call: TRBV7-3
d_call: -
clone_size: -
j_call: TRBJ2-3
cdr3_aa: CASSPGLTDTQYF
cdr3_nt: TGTGCCAGCAGCCCCGGACTCACAGATACGCAGTATTTT

v_call: TRBV21-1
d_call: -
clone_size: -
j_call: TRBJ2-3
cdr3_aa: CASRVSGTGPTDTQYF
cdr3_nt: TGTGCCAGCAGGGTTTCCGGGACAGGGCCCACAGATACGCAGTATTTT

v_call: TRBV20-1
d_call: -
clone_size: -
j_call: TRBJ1-2
cdr3_aa: CSASEGGGRYGYTF
cdr3_nt: TGCAGTGCTAGTGAGGGAGGGGGAAGGTATGGCTACACCTTC

v_call: TRBV14
d_call: -
clone_size: -
j_call: TRBJ1-1
cdr3_aa: CASSRHSGAEAFF
cdr3_nt: TGTGCCAGCAGCCGCCATTCGGGGGCTGAAGCTTTCTTT

v_call: TRBV5-4
d_call: -
clone_size: -
j_call: TRBJ2-2
cdr3_aa: CASTAGEPFNTGELFF
cdr3_nt: TGTGCCAGCACTGCCGGGGAGCCATTCAACACCGGGGAGCTGTTTTTT

v_call: TRBV3-1/TRBV3-2
d_call: TRBD1
clone_size: -
j_call: TRBJ2-7
cdr3_aa: CASSQEYTGAVKQYF
cdr3_nt: TGTGCCAGCAGCCAAGAATACACAGGGGCAGTGAAGCAGTACTTC

v_call: TRBV5-6
d_call: TRBD1
clone_size: -
j_call: TRBJ1-4
cdr3_aa: CASSLPPGQDQEKLFF
cdr3_nt: TGTGCCAGCAGCTTACCACCTGGACAGGATCAGGAAAAACTGTTTTTT

v_call: TRBV6-5
d_call: -
clone_size: -
j_call: TRBJ2-2
cdr3_aa: CASSYRTGWAGELFF
cdr3_nt: TGTGCCAGCAGTTATCGAACAGGGTGGGCCGGGGAGCTGTTTTTT

v_call: TRBV7-6
d_call: -
clone_size: few
j_call: TRBJ1-3
cdr3_aa: CASSLAGKSNTIYF
cdr3_nt: TGTGCCAGCAGCTTAGCCGGGAAATCAAACACCATATATTTT

v_call: TRBV10-2
d_call: TRBD2
clone_size: -
j_call: TRBJ2-1
cdr3_aa: CASSERGPKFGLAGTGAYNEQFF
cdr3_nt: TGCGCCAGCAGTGAGAGGGGTCCCAAATTCGGCCTAGCGGGGACGGGTGCGTACAATGAGCAGTTCTTC

v_call: TRBV5-1
d_call: TRBD1
clone_size: -
j_call: TRBJ2-5
cdr3_aa: CASSLAPTGGIETQYF
cdr3_nt: TGCGCCAGCAGCTTGGCACCTACAGGGGGTATAGAGACCCAGTACTTC

v_call: TRBV7-9
d_call: -
clone_size: once
j_call: TRBJ1-4
cdr3_aa: CASSLTGTNEKLFF
cdr3_nt: TGTGCCAGCAGCTTAACAGGGACTAATGAAAAACTGTTTTTT

v_call: TRBV3-1/TRBV3-2
d_call: -
clone_size: -
j_call: TRBJ1-2
cdr3_aa: CASSFQGPGGYGYTF
cdr3_nt: TGTGCCAGCAGCTTCCAAGGCCCGGGGGGCTATGGCTACACCTTC

v_call: TRBV14
d_call: TRBD2
clone_size: -
j_call: TRBJ2-1
cdr3_aa: CASSFQLAGSYNEQFF
cdr3_nt: TGTGCCAGCAGCTTCCAACTAGCGGGTTCCTACAATGAGCAGTTCTTC

v_call: TRBV2
d_call: TRBD1
clone_size: -
j_call: TRBJ1-5
cdr3_aa: CASSLGQGLREPQHF
cdr3_nt: TGTGCCAGCAGTCTGGGACAGGGATTAAGGGAGCCCCAGCATTTT